These 8 T cell receptor beta chains share one sample of origin, sequenced in a study of blood T cells in healthy people across ages. For the second PCR, which ran for 7 to 11 cycles, a sample-barcoded 5' primer and a J-beta primer mix were used. TCRdb passed the 5' RACE reads through MiXCR, listing each CDR3 protein once. The table records some 1.4 million distinct CDR3 sequences, around 39% of them present only once. Sample: blood. These receptor sequences come from a woman aged 18-29 years in good health.

V usage is TRBV12-3 or TRBV12-4 and J usage is TRBJ1-4; D perhaps matches TRBD1 (6 bases). V lost 10 bases and J 2 bases, leaving 17 bases between the germline ends. The CDR3 covers 15 residues. As DNA, the CDR3 is TGTGCCAACAGGGATACAGGGTCCACTAATGAAAAACTGTTTTTT. Its translation: CANRDTGSTNEKLFF.

The chain is built from TRBV6-5 and TRBJ2-3, with 9 bases aligning to TRBD2. V lost 2 bases to trimming and J lost 5 bases; unmatched junction nucleotides: 5. CDR1 and CDR2 from the germline V gene are MNHEY and SVGAGI. This CDR3 comprises 15 residues. The DNA of the CDR3 is TGTGCCAGCAGTTACGGGGCGGGGGGGCAAGATACGCAGTATTTT. It specifies CASSYGAGGQDTQYF.

The chain recombines TRBV20-1 with TRBJ1-4; D is ambiguous. CDR3 length: 13 amino acids. CDR1 DFQATT and CDR2 SNEGSKA come from the germline V gene (reference sequence). V dropped 4 bases and J dropped 5 bases, with 11 bases sitting between them. CDR3 sequence (DNA): TGCAGTGCTAAATTGGGCCCAAATGAAAAACTGTTTTTT. Amino acids: CSAKLGPNEKLFF.

The chain couples TRBV27 to TRBJ2-7, with TRBD2 matching over 10 bases. Germline V gene lookup returns CDR1 MNHEY and CDR2 SMNVEV (reference sequence). V was clipped by 2 bases and J by 2 bases; unmatched bases: 9. The CDR3 length is 17 residues. CDR3 in amino acids: CASSLAIRTSGTYEQYF. The CDR3 coding sequence is TGTGCCAGCAGTTTAGCCATCCGGACTAGCGGAACCTACGAGCAGTACTTC.

The genes are TRBV4-1 and TRBJ2-2, with D unclear. The germline V and J ends were trimmed by 0 bases and 1 base, with 9 bases remaining between them. Germline CDR1 MGHRA, CDR2 YSYEKL. The length of the CDR3 is 16 residues. CDR3 nucleotide sequence: TGCGCCAGCAGCCAAGATAAGTTAGGGAACACCGGGGAGCTGTTTTTT. This gives the protein CASSQDKLGNTGELFF.

Of note for this clonotype: One junction end does not reproduce the germline sequence, and a read error may be involved. The rearrangement links TRBV4-2 to TRBJ2-7; 7 bases align to TRBD2. This CDR3 has 15 residues. From germline, CDR1 is LGHNA and CDR2 YNFKEQ. The CDR3 nucleotides read TGTGCCAGCAGCCAAGATATTCTAGCGGCCTACAAGCAGTACTTC. Amino acids: CASSQDILAAYKQYF.

This clonotype was found a few times. The gene calls are TRBV7-2 and TRBJ2-4; 7 bases match TRBD1. The CDR3 covers 12 residues. Germline lookup yields CDR1 SGHTA and CDR2 FQGNSA. J was trimmed by 6 bases and V by 11 bases; bases with no gene match: 7. The CDR3 sequence: CAVRQGTNIQYF. CDR3 DNA: TGTGCCGTACGACAGGGCACAAACATTCAGTACTTC.

This rearrangement joins TRBV9 to TRBJ2-2; D possibly corresponds to TRBD1 (5 bases). The CDR3 covers 16 residues. The germline V gene has CDR1 SGDLS and CDR2 YYNGEE. V was trimmed by 0 bases and J by 0 bases, leaving 9 bases between them. The CDR3 region has the DNA TGTGCCAGCAGCGTAGGGACACCCGCGAACACCGGGGAGCTGTTTTTT. Translating gives CASSVGTPANTGELFF.